Presented here are 26 T cell receptor beta chains from one specimen sequenced in a study of blood T cell repertoires in COVID-19. Sequencing used immunoSEQ multiplex PCR; TCRdb keeps in-frame clones, though not all of them. Of under 250,000 clones listed, under 90% are singletons. Material: peripheral blood. These receptors were taken from a man between 60 and 75 years old who had recovered from COVID-19.

J is TRBJ1-3 and V is TRBV18; 9 bases line up with TRBD1. The CDR3 runs 20 residues. V lost 1 base, J lost 5 bases, and 18 bases stayed unmatched. Germline values: CDR1 KGHSH, CDR2 LQKENI. CDR3 protein: CASSPLAPGQGFSLRNTIYF. The CDR3 nucleotides are TGTGCCAGCTCACCACTTGCTCCGGGACAGGGTTTTTCGTTAAGAAACACCATATATTTT.

This clone was found once. The chain carries TRBV5-6 and TRBJ2-1; 7 bases match TRBD1. This CDR3 region has 15 residues. Germline CDR1 is SGHDT and CDR2 is YYEEEE. V lost 4 bases, J lost 1 base, and 5 bases stayed unmatched. CDR3 DNA sequence: TGTGCCAGCAGCCTCAGGGGGTTATCCTACAATGAGCAGTTCTTC. Translated: CASSLRGLSYNEQFF.

The CDR3 sequence is CASSPGQVDAGELFF. In DNA form, the CDR3 reads TGTGCCAGCTCACCGGGACAGGTGGATGCCGGGGAGCTGTTTTTT. The V gene is TRBV18, the J gene TRBJ2-2; 8 bases map to TRBD1. The CDR3 loop spans 15 amino acids. CDR1 is KGHSH and CDR2 is LQKENI in the germline V gene. Trimming at V came to 3 bases and at J to 6 bases, leaving 6 bases not matched to a gene.

This clone has just one count. This sequence joins TRBV27 and TRBJ2-3, with 9 nucleotides matching TRBD2. CDR1 and CDR2 (germline): MNHEY, SMNVEV (reference sequence). Unmatched junction bases numbered 22, after V lost 10 bases and J lost 11 bases. The CDR3 is made up of 16 amino acids. CDR3 coding DNA: TGTGCCACCTCTCCCCAGGGACAGACTAGCGGAGGGGGGCAGTATTTT. Translation gives CATSPQGQTSGGGQYF.

This chain uses TRBV5-1 with TRBJ1-1; D perhaps matches TRBD1 (6 bases). Trimming pared 4 bases from V and 1 base from J, leaving 14 bases between. There are 15 residues in the CDR3. Germline V CDR1 and CDR2: SGHRS, YFSETQ. The CDR3 DNA sequence: TGCGCCAGCAGCCCTGAGGGACACCCGAACACTGAAGCTTTCTTT. Residues: CASSPEGHPNTEAFF.

The genes are TRBV7-2 and TRBJ2-1; 7 bases map to TRBD2. This CDR3 has 14 residues. The J segment lost 9 bases and the V segment lost 1 base, leaving 6 bases of the junction unmatched. Germline CDR1 is SGHTA and CDR2 is FQGNSA. The CDR3 here is CASSLERGSGEQFF. DNA of the CDR3: TGTGCCAGCAGCTTAGAACGCGGGAGTGGTGAGCAGTTCTTC.

The chain links TRBV11-2 to TRBJ2-1; 9 bases align to TRBD1. CDR1 is SGHAT and CDR2 is FQNNGV in the germline V gene. This CDR3 has 17 residues. With 7 bases clipped from V and 8 bases from J, the junction kept 18 bases outside the gene matches. The CDR3 DNA is TGTGCCAGCAAGAACCCAACCGGGACAGGGCAACGCGATGAGCAGTTCTTC. Translated: CASKNPTGTGQRDEQFF.

Concerning this clone itself: Other DNA sequences in this sample translate to the same CDR3. The chain employs TRBV19 and TRBJ1-3; 10 bases are a match to TRBD1. The V segment lost 5 bases and the J segment 3 bases; nucleotides outside the gene matches: 10. Germline CDR1 is LNHDA and CDR2 is SQIVND (reference sequence). This CDR3 has 17 amino acids. The CDR3 DNA is TGTGCCAGTAGTCCCATCCGGGGACAGGGGATTGGAAACACCATATATTTT. Its translation: CASSPIRGQGIGNTIYF. Full variable domain (missing parts from reference TRBV19 and TRBJ1-3): DGGITQSPKYLFRKEGQNVTLSCEQNLNHDAMYWYRQDPGQGLRLIYYSQIVNDFQKGDIAEGYSVSREKKESFPLTVTSAQKNPTAFYLCASSPIRGQGIGNTIYFGEGSWLTVV.

This clone was detected once. The chain employs TRBV18 and TRBJ1-4, with 9 bases that match TRBD1. Looked up from germline, CDR1 is KGHSH and CDR2 is LQKENI. V dropped 4 bases and J dropped 4; count of bases not matched to a gene: 4. This CDR3 has 15 residues. The CDR3 DNA sequence: TGTGCCAGCTCACTGGACAGGGGCGATAATGAAAAACTGTTTTTT. It codes for CASSLDRGDNEKLFF.

The chain is built from TRBV7-2 and TRBJ2-7; TRBD1 matches 8 bases. Trimming took 1 base from V and 3 from J; bases not matched to a gene: 5. CDR1 is SGHTA and CDR2 is FQGNSA in the germline V gene. The length of the CDR3 is 15 residues. This chain's CDR3 is CASSLDTRGLYEQYF. CDR3 sequence (DNA): TGTGCCAGCAGCTTAGATACCAGGGGGCTCTACGAGCAGTACTTC.

The chain is built from TRBV6-5 and TRBJ1-3; tentative D call: TRBD1 (5 bases). The CDR3 consists of 14 residues. Germline V gives CDR1 MNHEY, CDR2 SVGAGI. The V and J ends lost 8 bases and 6 bases respectively, with 17 bases between them. The CDR3 nucleotides are TGTGCCAGCGTAATCAGGGTTGACCAAAACACCATATATTTT. Protein: CASVIRVDQNTIYF.

This chain connects TRBV2 to TRBJ1-1; the match to TRBD1 covers 9 bases. The CDR3 sequence is 14 residues long. CDR1 and CDR2 (germline): SNHLY, FYNNEI. V was clipped by 8 bases and J by 11 bases; unmatched bases: 15. CDR3 coding DNA: TGTGCCAGCTACCCCCCCACAGGGGGCAGTCGCGCTTTCTTT. Its protein is CASYPPTGGSRAFF.

A remark on this clone: This CDR3 is also generated by other DNA sequences in the sample. This chain joins TRBV7-3 and TRBJ2-2; 8 bases fit TRBD2. The CDR3 contains 14 residues. CDR1 is SGHTA and CDR2 is FQGTGA in the germline V gene. J lost 4 bases, V lost 2 bases, and 0 bases had no gene match. The CDR3 coding sequence is TGTGCCAGCAGCTTAGCGGGAGGCACCGGGGAGCTGTTTTTT. Amino acids: CASSLAGGTGELFF.

The V call is TRBV2, the J call TRBJ1-1, with D possibly TRBD1 on 6 matching bases. The CDR3 has 14 amino acids. Trimming left V 3 bases short and J 4 bases short, with 12 bases between. In germline, CDR1 is SNHLY, CDR2 FYNNEI. CDR3 sequence (DNA): TGTGCCAGCAGTGAGGGGGCTTTGGTCACTGAAGCTTTCTTT. Translation: CASSEGALVTEAFF.

The genes are TRBV24-1 and TRBJ2-5; 9 bases fit TRBD2. Losses at the gene ends were 5 bases for V and 5 bases for J; bases not matched to a gene: 8. This CDR3 is built from 15 residues. Germline V gene lookup returns CDR1 KGHDR and CDR2 SFDVKD. CDR3 in DNA: TGTGCCACCAGTGCTGAGAGCGGGAGGTGGGAGACCCAGTACTTC. Residues: CATSAESGRWETQYF.

The chain uses TRBV7-2 and TRBJ2-7, with D unresolved. Germline-derived CDR1 and CDR2 are SGHTA and FQGNSA. The CDR3 covers 13 residues. Trimming shortened V by 2 bases and J by 6 bases, and 11 bases separated the two germline ends. The CDR3 reads CASSLPGSIEQYF. Written as DNA, the CDR3 is TGTGCCAGCAGCTTACCCGGGTCTATCGAGCAGTACTTC.

V and J are TRBV21-1 and TRBJ1-5; the D call of TRBD1 is as the table states it, not checked on the DNA. TRBV21-1 is a known pseudogene. The CDR3 contains 15 residues. This CDR3 reads CASSNKGRDNQPQHF. CDR3 sequence (DNA): TGTGCCAGCAGCAACAAAGGCAGGGACAATCAGCCCCAGCATTTT.

This clone occurred once. CDR3 protein: CASRSGQGVTEAFF. The CDR3 region has the DNA TGTGCCAGCAGATCCGGACAGGGAGTCACTGAAGCTTTCTTT. The rearrangement links TRBV6-4 to TRBJ1-1, with 8 bases aligning to TRBD1. CDR1 is MRHNA, CDR2 SNTAGT, per germline. The CDR3 is 14 residues long. The V gene end was trimmed by 6 bases and the J gene end by 4 bases; junction bases not matched to a gene: 7.

The chain joins TRBV12-3 or TRBV12-4 to TRBJ2-7, with D possibly matching TRBD2 (6 bases). Between the trimmed V and J ends, which lost 3 bases and 6 bases, there was a span of 9 bases. The CDR3 length is 12 residues. The CDR3 DNA sequence: TGTGCCAGCAGTTTTACGGGGGTCGAGCAGTACTTC. This codes for CASSFTGVEQYF.

This clone was detected a few times. The V and J genes are TRBV3-1 (or the pseudogene TRBV3-2) and TRBJ2-7; 8 bases line up with TRBD2. The germline gives CDR1 LGHDT, CDR2 YNNKEL (reference sequence). The CDR3 has 15 residues. V lost 4 bases and J lost 5; bases outside the gene matches: 10. The CDR3 protein is CASSPRGVRLHEQYF. The CDR3 DNA follows: TGTGCCAGCAGCCCGCGGGGGGTCCGGCTCCACGAGCAGTACTTC.

In this sample, this clone turned up once. The V call is TRBV6-5, the J call TRBJ1-3, with 8 bases lining up with TRBD1. V lost 6 bases and J lost 3; bases outside the gene matches: 4. Germline V gene lookup returns CDR1 MNHEY and CDR2 SVGAGI. The CDR3 has 14 amino acids. Written as DNA, the CDR3 is TGTGCCAGCAGGGACAGGGACGTTGGAAACACCATATATTTT. Its translation: CASRDRDVGNTIYF.

The V gene is TRBV9, the J gene TRBJ2-7, with 7 bases matching TRBD2. The CDR3 consists of 16 residues. J was trimmed by 3 bases and V by 1 base; bases with no gene match: 10. Germline loops: CDR1 SGDLS, CDR2 YYNGEE. The CDR3 DNA reads as TGTGCCAGCAGCGTAATGAGCGGGAATCCGGGCTACGAGCAGTACTTC. Protein: CASSVMSGNPGYEQYF.

The chain has TRBV9 and TRBJ1-1, with 9 nucleotides matching TRBD1. V shed 2 bases and J 0 bases; nucleotides not matched to a gene: 5. Germline V CDR1 and CDR2: SGDLS, YYNGEE. This CDR3 comprises 16 residues. In nucleotides, the CDR3 is TGTGCCAGCAGCGTCGTGGACAGGGGATTGAACACTGAAGCTTTCTTT. As protein: CASSVVDRGLNTEAFF. Drawing the rest from reference TRBV9 and TRBJ1-1, the complete variable domain is DSGVTQTPKHLITATGQRVTLRCSPRSGDLSVYWYQQSLDQGLQFLIQYYNGEERAKGNILERFSAQQFPDLHSELNLSSLELGDSALYFCASSVVDRGLNTEAFFGQGTRLTVV.

This chain connects TRBV11-1 to TRBJ2-5; D perhaps matches TRBD2 (6 bases). Between the trimmed V and J ends, which lost 5 bases and 9 bases, there was a span of 22 bases. CDR3 length: 15 amino acids. Germline V gives CDR1 SGHAT, CDR2 FQDESV (reference sequence). The DNA of the CDR3 is TGTGCCAGCAGCACCCGACGGGGGTTCGAGGGGTCCCAGTACTTC. Its translation: CASSTRRGFEGSQYF.

This rearrangement joins TRBV3-1 (or the pseudogene TRBV3-2) to TRBJ2-5; TRBD2 agrees at 8 bases. V lost 3 bases to trimming and J lost 2 bases; unmatched junction nucleotides: 2. The germline gives CDR1 LGHDT, CDR2 YNNKEL (reference sequence). The CDR3 totals 14 residues. For the CDR3, the DNA is TGTGCCAGCAGCCAGTTAGCGGGGCAAGAGACCCAGTACTTC. Protein product: CASSQLAGQETQYF.

V gene TRBV30 combines with J gene TRBJ1-6, with TRBD1 matching over 7 bases. This CDR3 has 15 amino acids. CDR1 and CDR2 (germline): GTSNPN, SVGIG (reference sequence). V lost 0 bases and J lost 7; bases outside the gene matches: 6. Here the CDR3 DNA reads TGTGCCTGGAGTGTATATGCGACAGGGAATTCACCCCTCCACTTT. Protein sequence: CAWSVYATGNSPLHF.